This T cell receptor beta chain was profiled in a study of blood T cell repertoires in COVID-19. Study-level background: Samples representing acute and convalescent COVID-19 were sourced from the United States, Italy and Spain. T cells, B-cell-depleted T cells, or PBMCs supplied cDNA or gDNA.

As handled by the study authors: Quantification of nucleated cells was approximated via reference gene primer amplification. Repertoires were generated with immunoSEQ multiplex PCR, while TCRdb's copy carries only in-frame clones and drops some. D and trimming were read from the DNA, whereas the V and J calls and clone size are those reported in that table. The sample holds 35,000 to 45,000 clones, around 83% seen once. The CDR3 has 15 amino acids. In germline, CDR1 is SGHTA, CDR2 FQGNSA. V lost 6 bases and J lost 4; bases outside the gene matches: 9. This clonotype was obtained from a man in his 70s with acute or convalescent COVID-19. Sequencing was performed on peripheral blood. The rearrangement joins TRBV7-2 to TRBJ2-3, with TRBD1 matching over 8 bases. The CDR3 protein is CASSQGAQRSDTQYF. The CDR3 nucleotides read TGTGCCAGCAGTCAGGGGGCGCAAAGGTCAGATACGCAGTATTTT.